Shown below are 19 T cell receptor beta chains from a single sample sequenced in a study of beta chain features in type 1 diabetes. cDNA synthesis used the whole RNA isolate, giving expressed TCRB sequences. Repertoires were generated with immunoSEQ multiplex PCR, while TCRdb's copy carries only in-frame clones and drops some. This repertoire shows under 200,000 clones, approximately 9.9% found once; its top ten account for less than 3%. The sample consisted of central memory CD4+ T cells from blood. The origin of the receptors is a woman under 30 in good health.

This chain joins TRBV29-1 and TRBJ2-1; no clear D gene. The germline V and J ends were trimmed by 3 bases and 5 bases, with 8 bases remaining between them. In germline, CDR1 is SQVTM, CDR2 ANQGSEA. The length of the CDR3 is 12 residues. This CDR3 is CSVDRFNNEQFF. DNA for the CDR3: TGCAGCGTTGATAGATTTAACAATGAGCAGTTCTTC.

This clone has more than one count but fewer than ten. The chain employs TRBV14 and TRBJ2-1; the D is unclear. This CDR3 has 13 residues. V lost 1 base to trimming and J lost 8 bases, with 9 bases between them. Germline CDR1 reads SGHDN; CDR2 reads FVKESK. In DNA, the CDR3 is TGTGCCAGCAGCCAAGCGAATATAGATGAGCAGTTCTTC. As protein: CASSQANIDEQFF.

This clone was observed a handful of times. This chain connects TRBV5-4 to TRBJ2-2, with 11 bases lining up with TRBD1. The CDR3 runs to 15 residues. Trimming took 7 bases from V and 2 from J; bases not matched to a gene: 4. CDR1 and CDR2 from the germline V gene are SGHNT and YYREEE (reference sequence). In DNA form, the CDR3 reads TGTGCCAGCGGACAGGGGGCCTTTAACACCGGGGAGCTGTTTTTT. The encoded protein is CASGQGAFNTGELFF.

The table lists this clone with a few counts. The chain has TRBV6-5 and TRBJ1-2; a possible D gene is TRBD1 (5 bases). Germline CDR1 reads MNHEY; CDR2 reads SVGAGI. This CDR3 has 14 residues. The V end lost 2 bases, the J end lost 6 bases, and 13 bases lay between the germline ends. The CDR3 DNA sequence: TGTGCCAGCAGTTACGGGTTTGGGGGGGATGGCTACACCTTC. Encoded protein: CASSYGFGGDGYTF.

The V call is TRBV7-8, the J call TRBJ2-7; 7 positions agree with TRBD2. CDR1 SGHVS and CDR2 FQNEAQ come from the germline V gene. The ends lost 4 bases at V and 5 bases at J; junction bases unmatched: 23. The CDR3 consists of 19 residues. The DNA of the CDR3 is TGTGCCAGCAGCTCTAGACGGGCCAGCGGGACTGTGGGTGAGCACGAGCAGTACTTC. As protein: CASSSRRASGTVGEHEQYF.

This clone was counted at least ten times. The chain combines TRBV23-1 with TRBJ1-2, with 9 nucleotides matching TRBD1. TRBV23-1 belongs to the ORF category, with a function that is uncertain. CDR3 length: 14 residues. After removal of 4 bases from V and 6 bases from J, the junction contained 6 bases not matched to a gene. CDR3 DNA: TGCGCCAGCAGTCCCCGGGACAGGGCGAATGGCTACACCTTC. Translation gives CASSPRDRANGYTF.

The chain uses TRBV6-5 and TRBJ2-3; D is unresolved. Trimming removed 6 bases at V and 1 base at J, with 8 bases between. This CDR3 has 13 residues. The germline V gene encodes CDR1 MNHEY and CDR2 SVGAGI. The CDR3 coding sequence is TGTGCCAGCAGCCCGGGTGGCACAGATACGCAGTATTTT. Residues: CASSPGGTDTQYF.

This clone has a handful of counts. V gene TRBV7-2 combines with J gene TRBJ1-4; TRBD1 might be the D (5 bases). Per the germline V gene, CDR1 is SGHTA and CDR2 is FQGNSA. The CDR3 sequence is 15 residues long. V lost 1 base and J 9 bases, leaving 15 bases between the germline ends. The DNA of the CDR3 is TGTGCCAGCAGCTTAGGGGGCGGGGCAGGGCAAAAACTGTTTTTT. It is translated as CASSLGGGAGQKLFF.

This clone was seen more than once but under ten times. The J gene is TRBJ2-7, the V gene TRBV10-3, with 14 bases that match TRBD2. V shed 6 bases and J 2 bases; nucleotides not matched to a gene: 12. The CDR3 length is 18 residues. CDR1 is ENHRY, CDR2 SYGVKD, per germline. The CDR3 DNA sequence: TGTGCCATCAGGAGATCCCCCGGGACTAGCGGGGGAACCTACGAGCAGTACTTC. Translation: CAIRRSPGTSGGTYEQYF.

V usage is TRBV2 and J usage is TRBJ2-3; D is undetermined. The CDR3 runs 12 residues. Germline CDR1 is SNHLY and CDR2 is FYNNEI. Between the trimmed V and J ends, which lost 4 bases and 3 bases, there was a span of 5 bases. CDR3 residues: CASSVETDTQYF. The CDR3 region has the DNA TGTGCCAGCAGTGTAGAGACAGATACGCAGTATTTT.

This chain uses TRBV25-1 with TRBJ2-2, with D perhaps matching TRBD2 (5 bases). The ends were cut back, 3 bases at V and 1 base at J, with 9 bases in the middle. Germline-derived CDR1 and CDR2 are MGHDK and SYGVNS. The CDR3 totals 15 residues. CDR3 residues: CASSDASRNTGELFF. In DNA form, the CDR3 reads TGTGCCAGCAGTGATGCTAGCCGGAACACCGGGGAGCTGTTTTTT.

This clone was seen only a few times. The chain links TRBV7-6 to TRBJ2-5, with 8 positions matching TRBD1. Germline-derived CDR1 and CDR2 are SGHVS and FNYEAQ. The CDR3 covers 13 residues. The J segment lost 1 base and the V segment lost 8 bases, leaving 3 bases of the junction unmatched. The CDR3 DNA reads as TGTGCCAGCGACAGGGGTTTCCAAGAGACCCAGTACTTC. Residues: CASDRGFQETQYF.

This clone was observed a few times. CDR3 residues: CASSENRTSSETQYF. CDR3 DNA: TGCGCCAGCAGTGAGAACCGCACTAGCTCAGAGACCCAGTACTTC. The gene calls are TRBV10-2 and TRBJ2-5; D might be TRBD2 (6 bases). This CDR3 region has 15 residues. CDR1 and CDR2 (germline): WSHSY, SAAADI. V lost 2 bases and J lost 4, with 14 bases in between.

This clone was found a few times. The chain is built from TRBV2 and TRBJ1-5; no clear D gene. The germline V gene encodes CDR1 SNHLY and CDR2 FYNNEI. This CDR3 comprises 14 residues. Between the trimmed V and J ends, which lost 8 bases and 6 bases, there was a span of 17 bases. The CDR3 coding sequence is TGTGCCAGCTCGGAGACGGGGAGAGGTCAGCCCCAGCATTTT. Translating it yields CASSETGRGQPQHF.

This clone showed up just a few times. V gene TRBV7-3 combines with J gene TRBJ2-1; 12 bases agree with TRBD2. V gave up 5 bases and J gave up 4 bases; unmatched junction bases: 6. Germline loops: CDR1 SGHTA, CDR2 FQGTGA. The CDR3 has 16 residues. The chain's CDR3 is CASSPSGTSGYNEQFF. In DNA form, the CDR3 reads TGTGCCAGCAGCCCCTCCGGGACTAGCGGGTACAATGAGCAGTTCTTC.

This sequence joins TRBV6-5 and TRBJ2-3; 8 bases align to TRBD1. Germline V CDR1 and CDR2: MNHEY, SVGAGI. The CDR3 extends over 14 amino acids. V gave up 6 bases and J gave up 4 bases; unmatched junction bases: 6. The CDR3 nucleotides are TGTGCCAGCAGCAAGGACAGGGCATCAGATACGCAGTATTTT. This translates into CASSKDRASDTQYF.

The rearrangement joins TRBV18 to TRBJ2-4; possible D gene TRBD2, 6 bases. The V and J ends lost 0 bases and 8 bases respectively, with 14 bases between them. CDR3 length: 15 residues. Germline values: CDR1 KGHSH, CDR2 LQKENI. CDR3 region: CASSPPNAGRDIQYF. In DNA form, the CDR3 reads TGTGCCAGCTCACCACCGAACGCGGGAAGGGACATTCAGTACTTC.

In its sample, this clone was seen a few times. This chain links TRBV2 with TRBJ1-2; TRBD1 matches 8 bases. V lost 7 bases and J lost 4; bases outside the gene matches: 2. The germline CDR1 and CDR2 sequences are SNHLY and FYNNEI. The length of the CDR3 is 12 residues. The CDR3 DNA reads TGTGCCAGCAAAGGACAGGGCTATGGCTACACCTTC. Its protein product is CASKGQGYGYTF.

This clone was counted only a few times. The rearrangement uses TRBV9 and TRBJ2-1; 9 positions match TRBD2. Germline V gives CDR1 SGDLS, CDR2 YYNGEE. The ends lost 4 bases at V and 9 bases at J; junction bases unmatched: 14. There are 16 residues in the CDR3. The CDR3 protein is CASSSTGTSFSSEQFF. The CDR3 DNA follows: TGTGCCAGCAGCTCAACCGGGACTAGCTTCTCCAGTGAGCAGTTCTTC.